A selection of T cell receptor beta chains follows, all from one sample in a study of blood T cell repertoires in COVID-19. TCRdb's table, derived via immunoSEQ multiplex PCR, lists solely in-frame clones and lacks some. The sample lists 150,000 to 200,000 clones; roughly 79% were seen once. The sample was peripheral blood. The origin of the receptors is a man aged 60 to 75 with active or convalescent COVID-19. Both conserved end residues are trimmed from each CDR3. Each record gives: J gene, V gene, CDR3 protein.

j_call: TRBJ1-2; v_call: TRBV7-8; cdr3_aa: ASSREGQGDYGYT
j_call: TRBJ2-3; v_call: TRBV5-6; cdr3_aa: ASSLSSTDTQY
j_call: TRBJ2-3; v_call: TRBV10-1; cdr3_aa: ASRLAGLDREDTQY
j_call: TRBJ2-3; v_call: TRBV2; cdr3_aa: ASGRLLSTQY
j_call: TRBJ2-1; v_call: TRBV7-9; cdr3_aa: ASSTSLGRDNEQF
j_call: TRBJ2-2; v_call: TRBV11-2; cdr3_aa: ASSLVGVGTGELF
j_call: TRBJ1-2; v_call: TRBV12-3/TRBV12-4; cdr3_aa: ASSPIGDGYT
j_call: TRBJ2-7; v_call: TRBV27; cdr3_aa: ASSFGGSYEQY
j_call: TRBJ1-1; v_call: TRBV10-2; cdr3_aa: ASSERGNTEAF
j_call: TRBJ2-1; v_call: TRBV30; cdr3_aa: AWSHGLAGTYNEQF
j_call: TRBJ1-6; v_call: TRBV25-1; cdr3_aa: ASSELAGSPLH
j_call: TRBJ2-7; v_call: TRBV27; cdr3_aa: ASSRRQGWNEQY
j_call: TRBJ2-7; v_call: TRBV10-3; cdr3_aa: AISDRYRVGGEQY
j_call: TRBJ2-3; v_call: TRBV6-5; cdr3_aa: ASSGRGLADTQY
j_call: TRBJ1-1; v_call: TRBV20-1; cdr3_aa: SARPELEAF
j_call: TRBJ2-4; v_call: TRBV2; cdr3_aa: ASSEAASGLRY
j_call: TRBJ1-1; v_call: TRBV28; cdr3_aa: ASSLVGARSGF
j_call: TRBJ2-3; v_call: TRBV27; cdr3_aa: ASSSRRGRGTDTQY
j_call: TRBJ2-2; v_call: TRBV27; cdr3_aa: ASSSHDRVTGELF
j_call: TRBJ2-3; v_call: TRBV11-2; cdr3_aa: ASSLDLTDTQY
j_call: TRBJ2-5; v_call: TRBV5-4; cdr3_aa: ASSLRGLETQY
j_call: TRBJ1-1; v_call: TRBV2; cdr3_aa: ASSRGTGVDNTEAF
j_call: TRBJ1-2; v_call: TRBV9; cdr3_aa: ASSVGAGVGYGYT